The entry below gives a single TCR beta chain sequence along with its context. Its antigen remains unidentified. The data stem from a study of Ad26.COV2.S vaccination and SARS-CoV-2 variants. Some clones are missing from TCRdb's copy, which holds only in-frame ones; the method was immunoSEQ multiplex PCR. The table has hundreds of thousands of clones, about 89% seen once. Treatment in this sample: roughly 20 received Ad26.COV2.S at low or high dose, single or two shots; roughly five received placebo; per-sample allocation not given. Following the first vaccine or placebo injection, samples were taken on day 63. An 18-55-year-old adult in Boston served as donor. In the vaccine, an Ad26 vector expressed the SARS-CoV-2 spike of the Wuhan strain. Between the trimmed V and J ends, which lost 3 bases and 2 bases, there was a span of 16 bases. CDR3 length: 15 amino acids. Germline V gene lookup returns CDR1 DFQATT and CDR2 SNEGSKA (reference sequence).

Study-wide points: Vaccine and placebo recipients had comparable breadth of non-spike TCRs.

Here the sequenced sample was peripheral blood, taken in a trial of Ad26.COV2.S vaccine versus placebo. The sequence derives from a person between 18 and 65 years old who received the Ad26.COV2.S COVID-19 vaccine or a placebo. The rearrangement links TRBV20-1 to TRBJ2-5; D gene uncertain. CDR3: CSASTPRAHQETQYF. Written as DNA, the CDR3 is TGCAGTGCTAGTACTCCCCGCGCTCATCAAGAGACCCAGTACTTC.